The 19 T cell receptor beta chains reported below all come from one sample, sequenced in a study of graft-versus-host responses after intestinal transplantation. Profiled with immunoSEQ multiplex PCR; TCRdb holds only in-frame clones, not every one. The table shows around 70,000 clones, with 80% to 90% occurring only once. Their target antigens are unknown. The sequencing here drew on unstimulated CD8+ T cells sorted from spleen or lymph node cells, taken before intestinal transplant. The source is a human donor who received an intestinal transplant.

In DNA, the CDR3 is TGTGCCAGCAGTTTCAGTAGCGAGCGGGAGCAGTTCTTC. This gives the protein CASSFSSEREQFF. The chain employs TRBV27 and TRBJ2-1; a weak D match, TRBD2 (5 bases). Looked up from germline, CDR1 is MNHEY and CDR2 is SMNVEV (reference sequence). The CDR3 consists of 13 residues. Trimming cost V 3 bases and J 10 bases, with 13 bases left between them.

The gene calls are TRBV4-1 and TRBJ1-2; maybe TRBD1 (5 bases). Germline loops: CDR1 MGHRA, CDR2 YSYEKL. The CDR3 runs 14 residues. Trimming took off 1 base at V and 8 bases at J, with 14 bases between the two ends. The CDR3 nucleotides read TGCGCCAGCAGCCAAGTCTTAGGGGCGGACGGCTACACCTTC. It specifies CASSQVLGADGYTF.

This clone was counted once. The gene calls are TRBV5-1 and TRBJ2-7; TRBD1 matches at 9 bases. Germline lookup yields CDR1 SGHRS and CDR2 YFSETQ. With V trimmed by 5 bases and J by 2 bases, 5 bases remained unmatched. This CDR3 region has 14 residues. CDR3 residues: CASRGGQGPYEQYF. In DNA form, the CDR3 reads TGCGCCAGCAGGGGAGGACAGGGGCCCTACGAGCAGTACTTC.

This chain links TRBV11-2 with TRBJ1-1; 8 bases match TRBD1. Germline trimming cut 6 bases from V and 4 bases from J; bases unmatched to any gene: 4. This CDR3 contains 13 residues. Germline assignment: CDR1 SGHAT and CDR2 FQNNGV. Here the CDR3 DNA reads TGTGCCAGCAGTTACGACAGGGGCACTGAAGCTTTCTTT. Its translation: CASSYDRGTEAFF.

This sequence joins TRBV29-1 and TRBJ1-5, with D maybe TRBD1 (5 bases). Germline CDR1 SQVTM, CDR2 ANQGSEA. The CDR3 spans 12 residues. Trimming removed 5 bases from V and 5 bases from J, with 10 bases in between. CDR3 nucleotide sequence: TGCAGCGTTAAGTGGGGGGATCAGCCCCAGCATTTT. This translates into CSVKWGDQPQHF.

This clone was recorded only once. The chain uses TRBV7-9 and TRBJ2-1; TRBD2 agrees at 9 bases. The CDR3 has 15 residues. V was clipped by 9 bases and J by 12 bases; unmatched bases: 18. CDR1 and CDR2 from the germline V gene are SEHNR and FQNEAQ (reference sequence). CDR3 amino acids: CARPLGREGLGLQFF. The CDR3 coding sequence is TGTGCCAGGCCCCTCGGGCGGGAGGGCCTGGGTTTGCAGTTCTTC.

V and J are TRBV11-2 and TRBJ2-1; D is undetermined. V lost 1 base to trimming and J lost 4 bases, with 20 bases between them. CDR3 length: 18 residues. Germline CDR1 SGHAT, CDR2 FQNNGV. As DNA, the CDR3 is TGTGCCAGCAGCTTAGGACGCGGCGGCCGCGATTTATACAATGAGCAGTTCTTC. This translates into CASSLGRGGRDLYNEQFF. Full variable domain (rest looked up from reference TRBV11-2 and TRBJ2-1): EAGVAQSPRYKIIEKRQSVAFWCNPISGHATLYWYQQILGQGPKLLIQFQNNGVVDDSQLPKDRFSAERLKGVDSTLKIQPAKLEDSAVYLCASSLGRGGRDLYNEQFFGPGTRLTVL.

The chain is built from TRBV5-6 and TRBJ2-2, with D unresolved. V was cut by 0 bases and J by 5 bases, with 14 bases left in between. The germline V gene has CDR1 SGHDT and CDR2 YYEEEE. The CDR3 spans 16 residues. The CDR3 is CASSLENWLWTGELFF. In DNA form, the CDR3 reads TGTGCCAGCAGCTTGGAGAATTGGCTGTGGACCGGGGAGCTGTTTTTT. The full variable domain, its missing parts supplied by reference TRBV5-6 and TRBJ2-2, is DAGVTQSPTHLIKTRGQQVTLRCSPKSGHDTVSWYQQALGQGPQFIFQYYEEEERQRGNFPDRFSGHQFPNYSSELNVNALLLGDSALYLCASSLENWLWTGELFFGEGSRLTVL.

This sequence joins TRBV19 and TRBJ1-2; weak D call: TRBD1 (5 bases). Germline-derived CDR1 and CDR2 are LNHDA and SQIVND (reference sequence). The length of the CDR3 is 14 residues. With 6 bases removed from V and 3 bases from J, the gap between germline ends came to 14 bases. The CDR3 sequence: CASRSKGEYYGYTF. The CDR3 DNA sequence: TGTGCCAGTAGATCTAAAGGGGAATACTATGGCTACACCTTC.

The V gene is TRBV19, the J gene TRBJ2-2; TRBD2 might be the D (5 bases). Trimming removed 7 bases from V and 5 bases from J, with 14 bases in between. This CDR3 is built from 14 residues. The germline V gene encodes CDR1 LNHDA and CDR2 SQIVND (reference sequence). The CDR3 is CASTGWGSTGELFF. In nucleotides, the CDR3 is TGTGCCAGTACGGGGTGGGGTTCAACCGGGGAGCTGTTTTTT. The entire variable domain, with the rest obtained from reference TRBV19 and TRBJ2-2, is as follows: DGGITQSPKYLFRKEGQNVTLSCEQNLNHDAMYWYRQDPGQGLRLIYYSQIVNDFQKGDIAEGYSVSREKKESFPLTVTSAQKNPTAFYLCASTGWGSTGELFFGEGSRLTVL.

This chain joins TRBV19 and TRBJ2-7; possible D gene TRBD2, 7 bases. V was clipped by 9 bases and J by 4 bases, with 19 bases between them. This CDR3 has 14 amino acids. Germline loops: CDR1 LNHDA, CDR2 SQIVND (reference sequence). As DNA, the CDR3 is TGTGCCAGCTCACCGTTCGGGGGGCGATACGAGCAGTACTTC. This translates into CASSPFGGRYEQYF.

This chain uses TRBV5-1 with TRBJ2-7; D might be TRBD2 (5 bases). Germline CDR1 is SGHRS and CDR2 is YFSETQ. CDR3 length: 14 amino acids. V lost 1 base and J 2 bases, leaving 10 bases between the germline ends. CDR3 region: CASSLTGFTYEQYF. Written as DNA, the CDR3 is TGCGCCAGCAGCTTGACGGGATTCACCTACGAGCAGTACTTC.

This clone was recorded a few times. V gene TRBV29-1 combines with J gene TRBJ1-1; D possibly corresponds to TRBD1 (5 bases). The CDR3 runs 12 residues. CDR1 and CDR2 from the germline V gene are SQVTM and ANQGSEA. The V end lost 6 bases, the J end lost 11 bases, and 19 bases lay between the germline ends. The CDR3 loop reads CSVPGGFGMAFF. DNA of the CDR3: TGCAGCGTCCCGGGGGGGTTCGGGATGGCTTTCTTT.

V is TRBV5-8 and J is TRBJ2-1; tentative D call: TRBD2 (6 bases). The CDR3 sequence is 16 residues long. Germline V gives CDR1 SGHTS, CDR2 YDEGEE. Trimming stripped 1 base from V and 6 bases from J, with 17 bases between. CDR3 sequence: CASSLRKGGRGNEQFF. DNA of the CDR3: TGTGCCAGCAGCTTGAGAAAGGGAGGTCGGGGCAATGAGCAGTTCTTC.

The genes are TRBV10-3 and TRBJ2-2; 9 bases fit TRBD1. Germline V CDR1 and CDR2: ENHRY, SYGVKD. The junction had 14 bases not matched to a gene; V was cut back by 10 bases and J by 2 bases. The CDR3 consists of 17 residues. CDR3 region: CATNRRTQGANTGELFF. The DNA of the CDR3 is TGTGCCACCAACCGACGGACACAGGGGGCCAACACCGGGGAGCTGTTTTTT.

This chain links TRBV27 with TRBJ1-5; 10 bases are a match to TRBD1. The CDR3 has 16 amino acids. Germline CDR1 MNHEY, CDR2 SMNVEV (reference sequence). J lost 0 bases, V lost 11 bases, and 10 bases had no gene match. In DNA, the CDR3 is TGTGCCGGACCGGGACAGGGGACCTATAGCAATCAGCCCCAGCATTTT. This sequence encodes CAGPGQGTYSNQPQHF.

The V and J genes are TRBV27 and TRBJ1-2, with D tentatively TRBD1 (5 bases). Germline CDR1 reads MNHEY; CDR2 reads SMNVEV (reference sequence). With 2 bases removed from V and 8 bases from J, the gap between germline ends came to 12 bases. This CDR3 comprises 13 residues. The CDR3: CASSLGASSGYTF. The DNA for the CDR3 is TGTGCCAGCAGTTTAGGGGCCTCCTCGGGCTACACCTTC.

This clone was seen a few times. The same CDR3 arises from other DNA sequences in this sample as well. The chain combines TRBV4-1 with TRBJ1-5, with D perhaps TRBD1 (6 bases). The CDR3 covers 16 residues. Looked up from germline, CDR1 is MGHRA and CDR2 is YSYEKL. Trimming removed 0 bases at V and 3 bases at J, with 12 bases between. The CDR3 nucleotides read TGCGCCAGCAGCCAAGAACTCGGACAGATCAATCAGCCCCAGCATTTT. This translates into CASSQELGQINQPQHF.

CDR3 bases: TGTGCCTCCTCATGGAGGGGAAACTATGGCTACACCTTC. It yields the protein CASSWRGNYGYTF. J is TRBJ1-2 and V is TRBV28; D perhaps matches TRBD1 (5 bases). V gave up 11 bases and J gave up 2 bases, with 15 bases separating them. This CDR3 is built from 13 residues. Germline-derived CDR1 and CDR2 are MDHEN and SYDVKM.